This entry lists 12 T cell receptor beta chains sequenced from one sample in a study of blood T cell repertoires in COVID-19. The method was immunoSEQ multiplex PCR; TCRdb's version includes in-frame clones alone and lacks a portion of them. The top ten clones hold under 15% of a sample with 250,000 to 300,000 clones, 89% of them seen once. Sequencing was done on a sample of peripheral blood. Receptors originate from a woman aged 55-70 years with acute or convalescent COVID-19.

The chain combines TRBV9 with TRBJ2-7; perhaps TRBD2 as D (5 bases). Germline CDR1 SGDLS, CDR2 YYNGEE. V lost 6 bases to trimming and J lost 0 bases, with 10 bases between them. This CDR3 contains 13 residues. The CDR3: CASTTGNSYEQYF. The CDR3, as DNA: TGTGCCAGCACAACGGGGAACTCCTACGAGCAGTACTTC.

This chain connects TRBV9 to TRBJ1-1; D is possibly TRBD1 (5 bases). CDR1 is SGDLS, CDR2 YYNGEE, per germline. The CDR3 sequence is 15 residues long. V shed 7 bases and J shed 3 bases, with 19 bases lying between them. The CDR3 bases are TGTGCCAGCCAAAACCTGGGGCAGGGTGACACTGAAGCTTTCTTT. Translating gives CASQNLGQGDTEAFF. The entire variable domain, with the rest obtained from reference TRBV9 and TRBJ1-1, is as follows: DSGVTQTPKHLITATGQRVTLRCSPRSGDLSVYWYQQSLDQGLQFLIQYYNGEERAKGNILERFSAQQFPDLHSELNLSSLELGDSALYFCASQNLGQGDTEAFFGQGTRLTVV.

This clone was detected only a few times. The chain couples TRBV3-1 (or the pseudogene TRBV3-2) to TRBJ1-5, with D possibly being TRBD1 (6 bases). Germline values: CDR1 LGHDT, CDR2 YNNKEL (reference sequence). The CDR3 is made up of 14 amino acids. With 3 bases removed from V and 5 bases from J, the gap between germline ends came to 11 bases. The CDR3 DNA follows: TGTGCCAGCAGCCATTCAGGGGATTATCAGCCCCAGCATTTT. Translated: CASSHSGDYQPQHF.

V gene TRBV6-5 combines with J gene TRBJ2-7; D remains ambiguous. Trimming took off 6 bases at V and 3 bases at J, with 15 bases between the two ends. Germline assignment: CDR1 MNHEY and CDR2 SVGAGI. The CDR3 is made up of 14 amino acids. The CDR3 sequence: CASRPSITIYEQYF. The CDR3 coding sequence is TGTGCCAGCAGGCCCAGTATTACTATCTACGAGCAGTACTTC.

The chain recombines TRBV7-8 with TRBJ1-1; 9 bases fit TRBD1. Germline CDR1 is SGHVS and CDR2 is FQNEAQ. The CDR3 covers 15 residues. With 4 bases clipped from V and 3 bases from J, the junction kept 6 bases outside the gene matches. The CDR3 region has the DNA TGTGCCAGCAGCTCGGGGACAGGGCCTTACACTGAAGCTTTCTTT. It encodes CASSSGTGPYTEAFF.

This clone was observed once. The chain recombines TRBV2 with TRBJ1-1; no reliable D call. Per the germline V gene, CDR1 is SNHLY and CDR2 is FYNNEI. The CDR3 is 12 amino acids. The germline V and J ends were trimmed by 4 bases and 5 bases, with 8 bases remaining between them. The CDR3, as DNA: TGTGCCAGCAGTGGGACTAGGACTGAAGCTTTCTTT. This translates into CASSGTRTEAFF. Based on the CDR3 plus reference TRBV2 and TRBJ1-1, the full variable domain is EPEVTQTPSHQVTQMGQEVILRCVPISNHLYFYWYRQILGQKVEFLVSFYNNEISEKSEIFDDQFSVERPDGSNFTLKIRSTKLEDSAMYFCASSGTRTEAFFGQGTRLTVV.

The chain employs TRBV24-1 and TRBJ1-2, with D unclear. Trimming removed 0 bases at V and 7 bases at J, with 5 bases between. CDR1 and CDR2 from the germline V gene are KGHDR and SFDVKD. The CDR3 extends over 12 amino acids. The CDR3 coding sequence is TGTGCCACCAGTGATTTGAAGCGTGGCTACACCTTC. It encodes CATSDLKRGYTF.

This sequence joins TRBV10-3 and TRBJ2-7; tentatively, D is TRBD2 (6 bases). Germline CDR1 ENHRY, CDR2 SYGVKD. V was clipped by 6 bases and J by 7 bases, with 16 bases between them. CDR3 size: 13 residues. This chain's CDR3 is CAISPTSLGEQYF. The DNA for the CDR3 is TGTGCCATCAGCCCGACTAGTCTGGGTGAGCAGTACTTC.

This clone was seen only once. The J gene is TRBJ1-1, the V gene TRBV29-1; 7 nucleotides line up with TRBD1. The CDR3 sequence is 16 residues long. The germline V gene has CDR1 SQVTM and CDR2 ANQGSEA. V was clipped by 7 bases and J by 3 bases; unmatched bases: 17. CDR3 region: CSGHIDREWRHTEAFF. CDR3 DNA: TGCAGCGGCCACATAGACAGGGAGTGGAGGCACACTGAAGCTTTCTTT.

The rearrangement joins TRBV28 to TRBJ1-3; D remains ambiguous. This CDR3 is 16 amino acids long. Looked up from germline, CDR1 is MDHEN and CDR2 is SYDVKM. Trimming left V 7 bases short and J 0 bases short, with 16 bases between. CDR3 sequence reads: CASTLPGHSSGNTIYF. The CDR3 bases are TGTGCCAGCACTCTTCCAGGTCATAGCTCTGGAAACACCATATATTTT.

V is TRBV6-5 and J is TRBJ2-2; tentatively, D is TRBD1 (5 bases). This CDR3 is built from 15 residues. V was cut by 5 bases and J by 1 base, with 11 bases left in between. Germline V gene sequence: CDR1 MNHEY, CDR2 SVGAGI. The CDR3 loop reads CASSPGQENTGELFF. The CDR3 coding sequence is TGTGCCAGCAGTCCCGGACAAGAGAACACCGGGGAGCTGTTTTTT.

The J gene is TRBJ1-5, the V gene TRBV19, with 7 bases matching TRBD1. The V gene end was trimmed by 3 bases and the J gene end by 2 bases; junction bases not matched to a gene: 7. The CDR3 totals 16 residues. Germline lookup yields CDR1 LNHDA and CDR2 SQIVND (reference sequence). The CDR3, as DNA: TGTGCCAGTAGTATGCAGGGGGAGGTCGGCAATCAGCCCCAGCATTTT. The encoded protein is CASSMQGEVGNQPQHF.